This T cell receptor beta chain was sequenced for a study of regulatory T cells in long-lasting Graves disease. The study, taken as a whole, reports: Persistent disease was characterized by preferential usage of TRBV28, TRBJ1-2 and TRBJ2-5. Thyroid tissue was not studied; only peripheral blood was.

Time point of the sample: newly diagnosed GD, antithyroid drugs for less than 3 months. Preparation of the TCR library used RNA extracted from PBMCs. Germline CDR1 is SEHNR and CDR2 is FQNEAQ (reference sequence). The CDR3 contains 15 residues. V lost 5 bases to trimming and J lost 4 bases; unmatched junction nucleotides: 5. Researchers made TCR beta libraries by using iRepertoire HTBI primers and running Arm-PCR on CDR3 regions. Under the authors' procedure: Segment identification across samples yielded 62 TRBV and 14 TRBJ segments. TCRdb reprocessed the multiplex PCR reads via MiXCR and lists one record per CDR3 protein. TCRdb, not the original authors, processed these V and J calls. The sample carries about 240,000 distinct CDR3 sequences, roughly 21% recorded once. This clonotype was counted many times. The antigen is undetermined.

This chain connects TRBV7-9 to TRBJ2-1; 10 bases match TRBD2. The sequencing used peripheral blood mononuclear cells (PBMCs), collected at new diagnosis, from a patient treated with antithyroid drugs. This sequence originates from a female donor with Graves disease. CDR3 nucleotides: TGTGCCAGCAGCCTCGGGACTAGCGTATACAATGAGCAGTTCTTC. Protein sequence: CASSLGTSVYNEQFF.